What follows are 15 T cell receptor beta chains derived from one specimen sequenced in a study of blood T cell repertoires in COVID-19. Libraries were prepared by immunoSEQ multiplex PCR; TCRdb keeps only in-frame clonotypes and omits some of them. The repertoire has approximately 500,000 clones, roughly 87% of them found once; the top ten carry roughly 0.84%. The sequencing sample was made of peripheral blood. Every receptor here comes from a man younger than 30 with COVID-19, enrolled during active disease.

This chain uses TRBV11-2 with TRBJ1-6; the match to TRBD1 covers 10 bases. Germline V gene data show CDR1 as SGHAT and CDR2 as FQNNGV. The CDR3 is made up of 18 amino acids. After removal of 2 bases from V and 4 bases from J, the junction contained 8 bases not matched to a gene. The CDR3 DNA is TGTGCCAGCAGCTTAAACTGGGACAGGGGCCGGTATAATTCACCCCTCCACTTT. It codes for CASSLNWDRGRYNSPLHF. Filled out from reference TRBV11-2 and TRBJ1-6, the complete variable domain reads EAGVAQSPRYKIIEKRQSVAFWCNPISGHATLYWYQQILGQGPKLLIQFQNNGVVDDSQLPKDRFSAERLKGVDSTLKIQPAKLEDSAVYLCASSLNWDRGRYNSPLHFGNGTRLTVT.

The V call is TRBV7-6, the J call TRBJ2-5, with D possibly matching TRBD2 (7 bases). CDR3 length equals 13 residues. Germline CDR1 SGHVS, CDR2 FNYEAQ. V was pared by 10 bases and J by 1 base, with 13 bases between. The CDR3 region has the DNA TGTGCCACCCGAGGGGGGGGCCAAGAGACCCAGTACTTC. This encodes CATRGGGQETQYF.

CDR3 sequence: CASSLAWSYEQYF. Written as DNA, the CDR3 is TGTGCCAGCAGCTTGGCCTGGAGCTACGAGCAGTACTTC. This chain links TRBV5-4 with TRBJ2-7, with D unresolved. V shed 0 bases and J shed 3 bases, with 7 bases lying between them. Germline CDR1 and CDR2: SGHNT and YYREEE (reference sequence). The CDR3 is 13 residues long.

The chain links TRBV2 to TRBJ2-3; 8 bases agree with TRBD2. V shed 6 bases and J 2 bases; nucleotides not matched to a gene: 10. This CDR3 is 16 amino acids long. Per germline, CDR1 SNHLY and CDR2 FYNNEI. This chain's CDR3 is CASRPGGAGATDTQYF. The CDR3 nucleotides read TGTGCCAGCAGGCCCGGGGGAGCGGGGGCCACAGATACGCAGTATTTT.

V is TRBV19 and J is TRBJ2-1; D is uncertain. Germline CDR1 and CDR2: LNHDA and SQIVND (reference sequence). Trimming cost V 3 bases and J 3 bases, with 6 bases left between them. This CDR3 region has 13 residues. CDR3 bases: TGTGCCAGTAGTATCGGAGACTACAATGAGCAGTTCTTC. The encoded protein is CASSIGDYNEQFF.

The chain couples TRBV29-1 to TRBJ2-2, with D perhaps matching TRBD1 (7 bases). Germline loops: CDR1 SQVTM, CDR2 ANQGSEA. CDR3 length: 16 amino acids. Trimming took off 4 bases at V and 5 bases at J, with 20 bases between the two ends. CDR3 in DNA: TGCAGCGTTGCCCCAGGGGGGTCAGGGCGAACCGGGGAGCTGTTTTTT. It yields the protein CSVAPGGSGRTGELFF.

The genes are TRBV7-2 and TRBJ2-4; the D gene is possibly TRBD2 (5 bases). Trimming stripped 1 base from V and 2 bases from J, with 15 bases between. Germline V gene data show CDR1 as SGHTA and CDR2 as FQGNSA. The CDR3 extends over 17 amino acids. The CDR3 spells CASSLGILSGTKNIQYF. DNA for the CDR3: TGTGCCAGCAGCTTAGGGATCCTATCCGGGACCAAAAACATTCAGTACTTC. The full variable domain, its missing parts supplied by reference TRBV7-2 and TRBJ2-4, is GAGVSQSPSNKVTEKGKDVELRCDPISGHTALYWYRQSLGQGLEFLIYFQGNSAPDKSGLPSDRFSAERTGGSVSTLTIQRTQQEDSAVYLCASSLGILSGTKNIQYFGAGTRLSVL.

The table lists this clone with a count of one. The chain uses TRBV9 and TRBJ2-1; tentative D call: TRBD2 (6 bases). CDR1 and CDR2 from the germline V gene are SGDLS and YYNGEE. V was cut by 4 bases and J by 0 bases, with 20 bases left in between. CDR3 length equals 18 residues. The CDR3, as DNA: TGTGCCAGCAGCCCAACGCAAGGGACTCCTAGCTCCTACAATGAGCAGTTCTTC. Amino acid sequence: CASSPTQGTPSSYNEQFF.

The CDR3 region is CASSFLGALEKEQYF. The CDR3 DNA reads as TGCGCCAGCAGCTTTCTGGGGGCCCTCGAAAAAGAGCAGTACTTC. V gene TRBV5-1 combines with J gene TRBJ2-7, with D perhaps TRBD1 (6 bases). The CDR3 is 15 amino acids. Deletions cut 2 bases from V and 7 bases from J, with 19 bases between. Germline CDR1 SGHRS, CDR2 YFSETQ.

CDR3: CASSIMRAKGNEQFF. CDR3 bases: TGTGCCAGTAGTATAATGAGGGCTAAGGGCAATGAGCAGTTCTTC. The rearrangement uses TRBV19 and TRBJ2-1; possibly TRBD2 for D (5 bases). The CDR3 spans 15 residues. Trimming stripped 2 bases from V and 6 bases from J, with 14 bases between. Germline CDR1 and CDR2: LNHDA and SQIVND (reference sequence). The whole variable domain, filled in from reference TRBV19 and TRBJ2-1, reads DGGITQSPKYLFRKEGQNVTLSCEQNLNHDAMYWYRQDPGQGLRLIYYSQIVNDFQKGDIAEGYSVSREKKESFPLTVTSAQKNPTAFYLCASSIMRAKGNEQFFGPGTRLTVL.

The rearrangement links TRBV3-1 (or the pseudogene TRBV3-2) to TRBJ2-7; TRBD2 matches 14 bases. The CDR3 totals 15 residues. V lost 5 bases to trimming and J lost 5 bases; unmatched junction nucleotides: 5. CDR1 is LGHDT and CDR2 is YNNKEL in the germline V gene (reference sequence). Here the CDR3 reads CASSAGLAGVHEQYF. The CDR3 coding sequence is TGTGCCAGCAGCGCGGGACTAGCGGGAGTCCACGAGCAGTACTTC.

The chain is built from TRBV6-5 and TRBJ2-3; D perhaps matches TRBD2 (6 bases). This CDR3 is 14 amino acids long. The germline V gene encodes CDR1 MNHEY and CDR2 SVGAGI. Trimming stripped 11 bases from V and 1 base from J, with 16 bases between. DNA for the CDR3: TGTGCCCTCGGAGGGCAGGTTGGCACAGATACGCAGTATTTT. It translates to CALGGQVGTDTQYF.

The V call is TRBV7-9, the J call TRBJ1-3, with TRBD1 as a possible D gene (6 bases). The CDR3 extends over 13 amino acids. CDR1 is SEHNR and CDR2 is FQNEAQ in the germline V gene (reference sequence). V was clipped by 8 bases and J by 0 bases, with 8 bases between them. The CDR3 loop is CASADSSGNTIYF. CDR3 nucleotides: TGTGCCAGCGCGGACAGCTCTGGAAACACCATATATTTT.

This chain joins TRBV4-1 and TRBJ2-7, with 14 bases that match TRBD2. Germline V gene data show CDR1 as MGHRA and CDR2 as YSYEKL. The CDR3 spans 15 residues. V was clipped by 4 bases and J by 6 bases; unmatched bases: 5. CDR3 in amino acids: CASSLLTSGGGEQYF. The CDR3 nucleotides are TGCGCCAGCAGCCTCCTGACTAGCGGGGGGGGCGAGCAGTACTTC.

CDR3 DNA sequence: TGTGCCAGCAGTCAGGGGGCCTATCAGCCCCAGCATTTT. Translating gives CASSQGAYQPQHF. The chain is built from TRBV12-3 or TRBV12-4 and TRBJ1-5; TRBD1 matches 8 bases. CDR3 length equals 13 residues. V trimming: 5 bases; J trimming: 5 bases; junction bases outside the gene matches: 2.